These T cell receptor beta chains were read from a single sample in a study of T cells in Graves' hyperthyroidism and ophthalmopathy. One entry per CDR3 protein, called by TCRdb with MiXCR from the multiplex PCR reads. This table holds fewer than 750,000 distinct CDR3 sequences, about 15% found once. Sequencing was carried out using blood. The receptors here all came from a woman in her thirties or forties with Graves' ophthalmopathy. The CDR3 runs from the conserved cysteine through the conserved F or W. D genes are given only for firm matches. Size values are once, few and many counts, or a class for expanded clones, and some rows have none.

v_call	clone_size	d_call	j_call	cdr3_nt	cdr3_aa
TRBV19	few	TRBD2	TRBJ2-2	TGTGCCAGTAAGGGGGTAGCGGGACGAGGTGGCACCGGGGAGCTGTTTTTT	CASKGVAGRGGTGELFF
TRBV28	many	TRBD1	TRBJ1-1	TGTGCCAGCAGCAGACAGGGGGCTAGCACTGAAGCTTTCTTT	CASSRQGASTEAFF
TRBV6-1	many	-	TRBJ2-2	TGTGCCAGCACCTTCACGGTGGGGGGTTCCGGGGAGCTGTTTTTT	CASTFTVGGSGELFF
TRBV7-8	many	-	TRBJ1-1	TGTGCCAGCAGCTCGGTGGACTACATGAACACTGAAGCTTTCTTT	CASSSVDYMNTEAFF
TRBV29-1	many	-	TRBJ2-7	TGCAGCGTGGGCGGACCGCTCGTGGGGCAGTACTTC	CSVGGPLVGQYF
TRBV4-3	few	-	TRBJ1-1	TGCGCCAGCAGCCAAGAGGGGGTAAGGAGGGAAGCTTTCTTT	CASSQEGVRREAFF
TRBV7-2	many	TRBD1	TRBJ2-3	TGTGCCAGCAGCTTCTTAGGACAGGGGGGCGCAGATACGCAGTATTTT	CASSFLGQGGADTQYF
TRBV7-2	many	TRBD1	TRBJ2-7	TGTGCCAGCAGCTTAATCGGGCAGGGGGCCTACGAGCAGTACTTC	CASSLIGQGAYEQYF
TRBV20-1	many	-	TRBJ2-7	TGCAGTGCTAGACCCAGAGGGGCGGGGGCCGTCTACGAGCAGTACTTC	CSARPRGAGAVYEQYF
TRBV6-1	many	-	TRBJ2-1	TGTGCCAGCATGCGGAGAGTGGGCAATGAGCAGTTCTTC	CASMRRVGNEQFF
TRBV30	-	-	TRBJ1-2	TGTGCCTGGAGGCCCGGGCCGAGCTATGGCTACACCTTC	CAWRPGPSYGYTF
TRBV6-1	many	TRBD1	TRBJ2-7	TGTGCCAGCAGCCTAAAGGGACAGGGGGCGATCGAGCAGTACTTC	CASSLKGQGAIEQYF
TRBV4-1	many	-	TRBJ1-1	TGCGCCAGCAGCCTTTGGGCGGGGGCTGAAGCTTTCTTT	CASSLWAGAEAFF
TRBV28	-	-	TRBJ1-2	TGTGCCAGCAGTTTCCAAAGATATGGCTACACCTTC	CASSFQRYGYTF
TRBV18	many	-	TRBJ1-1	TGTGCCAGCTCACCACTGGCAGGCTCTGTGTCTTTCTTT	CASSPLAGSVSFF
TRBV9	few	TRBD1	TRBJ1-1	TGTGCCAGCAGCGTAGTTACAGGGGGTGAAGCTTTCTTT	CASSVVTGGEAFF
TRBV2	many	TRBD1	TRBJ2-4	TGTGCCAGCAGTCCCCAATCTACAGGGGACATTCAGTACTTC	CASSPQSTGDIQYF
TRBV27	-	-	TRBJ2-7	TGTGCCAGCAGTTGGGCGGCGGGACCCCACGAGCAGTACTTC	CASSWAAGPHEQYF
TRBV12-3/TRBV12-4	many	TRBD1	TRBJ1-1	TGTGCCAGCAGTTTCGGGACAGGGGGCCGGGGAGCTTTCTTT	CASSFGTGGRGAFF
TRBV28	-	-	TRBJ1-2	TGTGGCAGCAGTCCCCGGACCCCCGCGGGATATGGCTACACCTTC	CGSSPRTPAGYGYTF
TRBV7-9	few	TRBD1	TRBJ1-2	TGTGCCAGCAGCGGAGGGACAGGGGTATCAGATGGCTACACCTTC	CASSGGTGVSDGYTF
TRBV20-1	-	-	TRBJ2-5	TGCAGTGCTAGAGATCTGGGGCGCGGAGAAGAGACCCAGTACTTC	CSARDLGRGEETQYF